Listed here are 6 T cell receptor beta chains from one sample, sequenced in a study of PD-1 blockade in classical Hodgkin lymphoma. Brentuximab vedotin exposure varied among the patients, all of whom had relapsed after autologous stem cell transplantation. The table came from immunoSEQ multiplex PCR; TCRdb's copy has only in-frame clones and leaves some out. The sample shows about 29,000 clones, just under 80% of them seen only once. Sequencing used peripheral blood mononuclear cells (PBMCs), obtained before the second cycle of nivolumab. These receptors originate from a human donor with classical Hodgkin lymphoma.

This chain uses TRBV6-1 with TRBJ1-4; 7 bases agree with TRBD1. Germline V lookup: CDR1 MNHNS, CDR2 SASEGT. CDR3 length: 14 amino acids. Trimming at V came to 6 bases and at J to 6 bases, leaving 7 bases not matched to a gene. The CDR3 DNA sequence: TGTGCCAGCAGGTCTGCCGGGACAGATGAAAAACTGTTTTTT. Its translation is CASRSAGTDEKLFF.

The V and J genes are TRBV6-4 and TRBJ1-1, with D possibly TRBD1 on 6 matching bases. Germline assignment: CDR1 MRHNA and CDR2 SNTAGT. Trimming took 3 bases from V and 4 from J, leaving 12 bases between them. This CDR3 is built from 14 residues. In DNA, the CDR3 is TGTGCCAGCAGTGAACACAGGGCGGTCACTGAAGCTTTCTTT. Amino acids: CASSEHRAVTEAFF.

This rearrangement joins TRBV6-1 to TRBJ1-6, with D maybe TRBD1 (5 bases). The CDR3 consists of 15 residues. Germline CDR1 reads MNHNS; CDR2 reads SASEGT. V lost 3 bases and J 4 bases, leaving 10 bases between the germline ends. This CDR3 reads CASSEMDTYNSPLHF. The CDR3 nucleotides read TGTGCCAGCAGTGAGATGGACACTTATAATTCACCCCTCCACTTT.

V usage is TRBV28 and J usage is TRBJ1-5, with a weak D call TRBD1 (5 bases). CDR3 size: 14 residues. CDR1 and CDR2 from the germline V gene are MDHEN and SYDVKM. V was pared by 7 bases and J by 0 bases, with 10 bases between. The CDR3 is CASKGKYSNQPQHF. In nucleotides, the CDR3 is TGTGCCAGCAAGGGGAAGTATAGCAATCAGCCCCAGCATTTT.

J is TRBJ1-1 and V is TRBV10-3, with D maybe TRBD1 (6 bases). The length of the CDR3 is 16 residues. Germline CDR1 is ENHRY and CDR2 is SYGVKD. The ends were cut back, 6 bases at V and 1 base at J, with 18 bases in the middle. Here the CDR3 DNA reads TGTGCCATCAGGGGACCACCGGCAGGGGCGAACACTGAAGCTTTCTTT. This translates into CAIRGPPAGANTEAFF.

The J gene is TRBJ1-4, the V gene TRBV11-3; a possible D gene is TRBD1 (5 bases). The germline V and J ends were trimmed by 3 bases and 7 bases, with 9 bases remaining between them. The germline gives CDR1 SGHNT, CDR2 YENEEA. The CDR3 length is 13 residues. CDR3 residues: CASSFAGGEKLFF. In nucleotides, the CDR3 is TGTGCCAGCAGCTTTGCTGGGGGTGAAAAACTGTTTTTT.